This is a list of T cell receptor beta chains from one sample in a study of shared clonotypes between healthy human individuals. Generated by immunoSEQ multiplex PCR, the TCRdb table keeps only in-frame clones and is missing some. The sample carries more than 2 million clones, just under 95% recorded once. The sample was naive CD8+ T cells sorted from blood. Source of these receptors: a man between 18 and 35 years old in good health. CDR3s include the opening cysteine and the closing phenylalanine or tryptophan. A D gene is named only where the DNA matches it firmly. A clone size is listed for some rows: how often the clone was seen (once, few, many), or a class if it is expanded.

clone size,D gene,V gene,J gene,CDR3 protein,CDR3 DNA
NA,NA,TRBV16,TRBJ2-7,CASSQFGGYEQYF,TGTGCCAGCAGCCAATTCGGGGGATACGAGCAGTACTTC
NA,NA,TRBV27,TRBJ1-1,CASSLNRRGGTEAFF,TGTGCCAGCAGTTTGAACAGGCGGGGGGGCACTGAAGCTTTCTTT
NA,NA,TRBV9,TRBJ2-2,CASSVASGELFF,TGTGCCAGCAGCGTAGCTAGCGGGGAGCTGTTTTTT
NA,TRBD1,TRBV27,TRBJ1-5,CASRPGQVNQPQHF,TGTGCCAGCAGACCGGGACAGGTCAATCAGCCCCAGCATTTT
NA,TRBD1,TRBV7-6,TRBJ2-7,CASSPRQGSSYEQYF,TGTGCCAGCAGCCCCCGACAGGGGAGCTCCTACGAGCAGTACTTC
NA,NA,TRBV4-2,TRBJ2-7,CASSQVIRGFYEQYF,TGTGCCAGCAGCCAAGTTATCAGGGGTTTCTACGAGCAGTACTTC
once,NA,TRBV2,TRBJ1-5,CASSESLGGQPQHF,TGTGCCAGCAGTGAAAGTCTTGGGGGGCAGCCCCAGCATTTT
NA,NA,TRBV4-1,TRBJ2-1,CASSQSTGSSYNEQFF,TGCGCCAGCAGCCAATCGACTGGGAGCTCCTACAATGAGCAGTTCTTC
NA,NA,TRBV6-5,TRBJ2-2,CASSQSGLGGELFF,TGTGCCAGCAGTCAGAGTGGGTTAGGCGGGGAGCTGTTTTTT
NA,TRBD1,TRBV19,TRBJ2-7,CASSAGQGWHEQYF,TGTGCCAGTAGTGCTGGACAGGGGTGGCACGAGCAGTACTTC
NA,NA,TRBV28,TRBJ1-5,CASRTVTNQPQHF,TGTGCCAGCAGGACAGTTACCAATCAGCCCCAGCATTTT
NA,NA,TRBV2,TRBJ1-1,CASSSGPPLEAFF,TGTGCCAGCAGTTCCGGACCGCCGTTGGAAGCTTTCTTT
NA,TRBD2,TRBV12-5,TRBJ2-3,CASGLLAGSTDTQYF,TGTGCTAGTGGTTTGCTAGCGGGAAGCACAGATACGCAGTATTTT
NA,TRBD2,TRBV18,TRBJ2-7,CASSSSGGFPSYEQYF,TGTGCCAGCTCATCGAGCGGGGGGTTCCCCTCCTACGAGCAGTACTTC
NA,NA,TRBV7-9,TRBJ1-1,CASSLQDRREAFF,TGTGCCAGCAGCCTACAGGACAGACGTGAAGCTTTCTTT
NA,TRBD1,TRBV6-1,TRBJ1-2,CASSEWGRPTGASYGYTF,TGTGCCAGCAGTGAATGGGGTAGGCCCACAGGGGCCAGCTATGGCTACACCTTC
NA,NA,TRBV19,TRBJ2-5,CASSTGTLQETQYF,TGTGCCAGTAGTACAGGGACTTTACAAGAGACCCAGTACTTC
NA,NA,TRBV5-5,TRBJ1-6,CASSPYGPIEGSPLHF,TGTGCCAGCAGCCCGTACGGGCCCATTGAGGGTTCACCCCTCCACTTT
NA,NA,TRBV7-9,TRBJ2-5,CASSLGTSAWETQYF,TGTGCCAGCAGCTTAGGTACGTCAGCATGGGAGACCCAGTACTTC
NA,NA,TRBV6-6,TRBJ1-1,CASSYEGFGTEAFF,TGTGCCAGCAGTTACGAGGGGTTTGGCACTGAAGCTTTCTTT
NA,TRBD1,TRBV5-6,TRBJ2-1,CASSLDGQGYNEQFF,TGTGCCAGCAGCTTGGACGGACAGGGGTACAATGAGCAGTTCTTC
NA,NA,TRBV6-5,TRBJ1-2,CASSYRQDGSYGYTF,TGTGCCAGCAGTTACAGACAAGATGGTAGCTATGGCTACACCTTC
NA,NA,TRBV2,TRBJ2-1,CASSYGSYNEQFF,TGTGCCAGCAGTTACGGGAGCTACAATGAGCAGTTCTTC
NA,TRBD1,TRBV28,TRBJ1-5,CASSGGYQPQHF,TGTGCCAGCTCAGGGGGCTATCAGCCCCAGCATTTT
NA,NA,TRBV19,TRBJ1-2,CASSMGAGDGYTF,TGTGCCAGTAGTATGGGCGCGGGAGATGGCTACACCTTC